Reported below is one T cell receptor beta chain. What it binds is not known. The data belong to a study of graft-versus-host responses after intestinal transplantation. Whole-study results and caveats: Detection of GvH clones occurred in recipient marrow, and some had their first appearance in ileum or blood.

Data came from immunoSEQ multiplex PCR; TCRdb stores just in-frame clones and leaves some out. The repertoire consists of roughly 18,000 clones, with more than 85% occurring once and the leading ten covering more than 0.6%. Trimming stripped 2 bases from V and 2 bases from J, with 13 bases between. The CDR3 length is 15 residues. Germline V gives CDR1 MNHEY, CDR2 SMNVEV (reference sequence). This receptor was identified in a human patient who received an intestinal transplant, so some T cells may come from the graft donor. The sample here was PBMCs, taken 23 days after intestinal transplant. The V gene is TRBV27, the J gene TRBJ2-7; maybe TRBD2 (5 bases). The CDR3 sequence: CASSLAGGLPYEQYF. The CDR3 region has the DNA TGTGCCAGCAGTTTAGCAGGCGGACTCCCCTACGAGCAGTACTTC.